The next 11 T cell receptor beta chains were all read from a single sample in a study of blood T cell repertoires in COVID-19. Here immunoSEQ multiplex PCR was the method, and the copy in TCRdb shows in-frame clones only, minus some. The sample shows about 220,000 clones, approximately 80% of them seen only once. The sample comprised peripheral blood. These receptors all come from a human donor in a cohort sampled during active COVID-19.

CDR3: CATSDTGTATDTQYF. In DNA form, the CDR3 reads TGTGCCACCAGTGATACCGGGACAGCCACAGATACGCAGTATTTT. The rearrangement uses TRBV24-1 and TRBJ2-3, with 7 bases that match TRBD1. The CDR3 spans 15 residues. Trimming removed 3 bases from V and 2 bases from J; junction bases left unmatched: 4. Germline CDR1 reads KGHDR; CDR2 reads SFDVKD.

The V call is TRBV27, the J call TRBJ1-6; D ambiguous. The CDR3 covers 12 residues. V dropped 3 bases and J dropped 7 bases, with 4 bases sitting between them. The germline V gene encodes CDR1 MNHEY and CDR2 SMNVEV (reference sequence). The CDR3 is CASSFQNSPLHF. Written as DNA, the CDR3 is TGTGCCAGCAGTTTCCAAAATTCACCCCTCCACTTT.

This clone was counted ten times or more. The V and J genes are TRBV5-1 and TRBJ2-5; D may be TRBD2 (5 bases). Per the germline V gene, CDR1 is SGHRS and CDR2 is YFSETQ. There are 16 residues in the CDR3. V was pared by 0 bases and J by 5 bases, with 17 bases between. CDR3 amino acids: CASSLGARLAAETQYF. CDR3 in DNA: TGCGCCAGCAGCTTGGGGGCTCGGCTAGCCGCGGAGACCCAGTACTTC. The full variable domain, rest sourced from reference TRBV5-1 and TRBJ2-5, is KAGVTQTPRYLIKTRGQQVTLSCSPISGHRSVSWYQQTPGQGLQFLFEYFSETQRNKGNFPGRFSGRQFSNSRSEMNVSTLELGDSALYLCASSLGARLAAETQYFGPGTRLLVL.

This chain links TRBV19 with TRBJ1-2; D may be TRBD1 (6 bases). Trimming pared 0 bases from V and 4 bases from J, leaving 12 bases between. The CDR3 loop spans 15 amino acids. Germline V lookup: CDR1 LNHDA, CDR2 SQIVND (reference sequence). CDR3 sequence reads: CASSIEGAIRYGYTF. CDR3 DNA sequence: TGTGCCAGTAGTATAGAGGGGGCGATTCGCTATGGCTACACCTTC.

V and J are TRBV30 and TRBJ1-5; unclear D gene. Germline V lookup: CDR1 GTSNPN, CDR2 SVGIG (reference sequence). V dropped 2 bases and J dropped 1 base, with 9 bases sitting between them. The CDR3 covers 14 residues. This CDR3 reads CAWSRGRSNQPQHF. The CDR3 bases are TGTGCCTGGAGTCGAGGGAGGAGCAATCAGCCCCAGCATTTT.

Here the CDR3 reads CSASHTDTQYF. The CDR3 nucleotides are TGCAGTGCTAGCCACACAGATACGCAGTATTTT. V is TRBV20-1 and J is TRBJ2-3, with D hard to call. CDR3 length equals 11 residues. CDR1 is DFQATT, CDR2 SNEGSKA, per germline (reference sequence). V was trimmed by 3 bases and J by 2 bases, leaving 3 bases between them.

This chain connects TRBV5-1 to TRBJ2-3; D gene ambiguous. This CDR3 has 13 amino acids. Germline values: CDR1 SGHRS, CDR2 YFSETQ. Deletions cut 2 bases from V and 4 bases from J, with 8 bases between. CDR3 DNA sequence: TGCGCCAGCAGCTTTTATTATGCAGATACGCAGTATTTT. It encodes CASSFYYADTQYF.

V gene TRBV20-1 combines with J gene TRBJ2-3; the D gene is possibly TRBD2 (6 bases). This CDR3 has 15 amino acids. Germline lookup yields CDR1 DFQATT and CDR2 SNEGSKA (reference sequence). Deletions cut 3 bases from V and 0 bases from J, with 13 bases between. The CDR3 DNA reads as TGCAGTGCTAGTTTCGGCGGGGCTAGCACAGATACGCAGTATTTT. Translated: CSASFGGASTDTQYF.

The V and J genes are TRBV18 and TRBJ2-7; perhaps TRBD1 as D (8 bases). Germline V gene sequence: CDR1 KGHSH, CDR2 LQKENI. The CDR3 has 15 amino acids. V dropped 3 bases and J dropped 2 bases, with 14 bases sitting between them. The CDR3 bases are TGTGCCAGCTCACCCGGGGGGACAGGAACCTACGAGCAGTACTTC. This encodes CASSPGGTGTYEQYF.

This chain connects TRBV28 to TRBJ2-2, with a weak D call TRBD1 (5 bases). Trimming shortened V by 3 bases and J by 5 bases, and 10 bases separated the two germline ends. CDR3 length: 14 amino acids. CDR1 and CDR2 from the germline V gene are MDHEN and SYDVKM. The chain's CDR3 is CASSFYRGTGELFF. CDR3 DNA: TGTGCCAGCAGTTTTTATAGGGGAACCGGGGAGCTGTTTTTT. The full variable domain, in which reference TRBV28 and TRBJ2-2 provide the parts outside the CDR3, is DVKVTQSSRYLVKRTGEKVFLECVQDMDHENMFWYRQDPGLGLRLIYFSYDVKMKEKGDIPEGYSVSREKKERFSLILESASTNQTSMYLCASSFYRGTGELFFGEGSRLTVL.

This sequence joins TRBV5-1 and TRBJ2-1; tentative D call: TRBD2 (6 bases). Deletions cut 5 bases from V and 4 bases from J, with 10 bases between. Germline CDR1 reads SGHRS; CDR2 reads YFSETQ. This CDR3 has 13 amino acids. Here the CDR3 reads CASRASEYNEQFF. In DNA form, the CDR3 reads TGCGCCAGCAGGGCTAGCGAGTACAATGAGCAGTTCTTC.